The entry below gives a single TCR beta chain sequence along with its context. The data stem from a study of patients and donors after allogeneic stem cell transplantation. TCRdb re-called the RT-PCR reads through MiXCR, storing one row per CDR3 protein. In the table there are about 410,000 distinct CDR3 sequences, approximately 16% of which are singletons. Trimming took off 0 bases at V and 5 bases at J, with 7 bases between the two ends. The V gene's germline CDR1 is SNHLY and CDR2 FYNNEI. The CDR3 consists of 13 residues. The rearrangement uses TRBV2 and TRBJ1-1; unclear D gene. The TCR comes from a human donor who was either an allogeneic HSCT recipient or a stem cell or donor lymphocyte infusion donor (not recorded which). It is not recorded whose cells these are; they may come from a transplant donor. Input material: blood, either unsorted or a sorted T cell fraction (not recorded which). The CDR3 nucleotides are TGTGCCAGCAGTGAAGCTAGAGGAACTGAAGCTTTCTTT. It specifies CASSEARGTEAFF.